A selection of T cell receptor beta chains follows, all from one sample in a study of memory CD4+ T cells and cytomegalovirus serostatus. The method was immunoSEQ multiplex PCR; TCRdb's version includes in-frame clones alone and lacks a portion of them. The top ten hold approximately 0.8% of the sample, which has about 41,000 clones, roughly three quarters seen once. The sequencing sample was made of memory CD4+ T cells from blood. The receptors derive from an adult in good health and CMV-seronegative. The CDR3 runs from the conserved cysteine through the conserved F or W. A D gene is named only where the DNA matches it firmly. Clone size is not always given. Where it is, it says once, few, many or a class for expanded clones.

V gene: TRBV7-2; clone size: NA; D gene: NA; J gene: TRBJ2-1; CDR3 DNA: TGTGCCAGCAGCAATAGTCCTCACAATGAGCAGTTCTTC; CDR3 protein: CASSNSPHNEQFF
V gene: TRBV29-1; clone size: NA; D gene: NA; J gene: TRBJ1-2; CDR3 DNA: TGCAGCGTTGAAGTGGCGGGTTACTATGGCTACACCTTC; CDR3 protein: CSVEVAGYYGYTF
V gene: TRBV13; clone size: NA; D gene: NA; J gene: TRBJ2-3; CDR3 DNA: TGTGCCAGCAGACGGACAGATACGCAGTATTTT; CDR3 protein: CASRRTDTQYF
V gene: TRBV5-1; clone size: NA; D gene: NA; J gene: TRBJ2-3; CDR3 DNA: TGCGCCAGCAGCTTGGCCTTCGAGGGGGGACGCACAGATACGCAGTATTTT; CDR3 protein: CASSLAFEGGRTDTQYF
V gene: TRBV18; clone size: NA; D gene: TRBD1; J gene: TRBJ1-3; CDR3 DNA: TGTGCCAGCTCACGGACAGGGGGACACTCTGGAAACACCATATATTTT; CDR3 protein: CASSRTGGHSGNTIYF
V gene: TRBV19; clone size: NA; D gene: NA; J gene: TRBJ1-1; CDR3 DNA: TGTGCCAGTAGTATTTCTCTGAACACTGAAGCTTTCTTT; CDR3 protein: CASSISLNTEAFF
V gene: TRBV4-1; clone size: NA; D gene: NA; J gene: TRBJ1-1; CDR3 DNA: TGCGCCAGCAGGTACCAGGCCGTGAACACTGAAGCTTTCTTT; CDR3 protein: CASRYQAVNTEAFF
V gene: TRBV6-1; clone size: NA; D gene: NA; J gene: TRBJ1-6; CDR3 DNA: TGTGCCAGCAGTGGATTGGGGGCCGGGTCACCCCTCCACTTT; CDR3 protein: CASSGLGAGSPLHF
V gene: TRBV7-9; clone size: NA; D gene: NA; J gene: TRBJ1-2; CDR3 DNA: TGTGCCAGCAGCTTAGAGCAGGAAGAGACCTTC; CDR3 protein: CASSLEQEETF
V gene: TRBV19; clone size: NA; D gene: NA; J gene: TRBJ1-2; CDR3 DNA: TGTGCCAGTAGTGACCGGTCCGCCTATGGCTACACCTTC; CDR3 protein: CASSDRSAYGYTF
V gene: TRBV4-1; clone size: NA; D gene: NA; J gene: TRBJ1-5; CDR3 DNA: TGCGCCAGCAGCCAGCCAAATGTTCGTTCGGGACAACTGCGTTGGAGCAATCAGCCCCAGCATTTT; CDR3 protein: CASSQPNVRSGQLRWSNQPQHF
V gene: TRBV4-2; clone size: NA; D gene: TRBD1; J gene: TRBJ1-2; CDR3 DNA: TGTGCCAGCAGCCCGGACAGGGTAGCTAACTATGGCTACACCTTC; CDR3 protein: CASSPDRVANYGYTF
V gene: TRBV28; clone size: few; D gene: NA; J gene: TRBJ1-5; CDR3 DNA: TGTGCCAGCAGTTTAGGGGGAGCGGGTCAGCCCCAGCATTTT; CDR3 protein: CASSLGGAGQPQHF
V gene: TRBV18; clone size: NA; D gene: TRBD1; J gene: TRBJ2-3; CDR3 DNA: TGTGCCAGCTCACCGACAGGGCGGGCAGATACGCAGTATTTT; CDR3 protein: CASSPTGRADTQYF
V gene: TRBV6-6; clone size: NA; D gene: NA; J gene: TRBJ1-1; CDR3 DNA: TGTGCCAGCAGTTACTCTCCAGGGGCGGATAACACTGAAGCTTTCTTT; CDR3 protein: CASSYSPGADNTEAFF
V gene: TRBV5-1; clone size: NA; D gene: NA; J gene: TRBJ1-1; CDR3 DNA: TGTGCCAGCAGTTGGGGCGAGGGCACTGAAGCTTTCTTT; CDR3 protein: CASSWGEGTEAFF
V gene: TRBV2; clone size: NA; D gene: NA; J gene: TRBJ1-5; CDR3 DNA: TGTGCCAGCAGTGAAAGAGGGGGGGGCCGGCAGCCCCAGCATTTT; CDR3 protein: CASSERGGGRQPQHF
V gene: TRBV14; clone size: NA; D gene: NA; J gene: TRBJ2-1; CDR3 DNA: TGTGCCAGCAGCCCGTTGACCGCAGCCCCGAATGAGCAGTTCTTC; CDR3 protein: CASSPLTAAPNEQFF
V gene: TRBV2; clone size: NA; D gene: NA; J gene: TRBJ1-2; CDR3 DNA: TGTGCCAGCAGTGAACCCCCCGCAGTCCGTGGCTACACCTTC; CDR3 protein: CASSEPPAVRGYTF
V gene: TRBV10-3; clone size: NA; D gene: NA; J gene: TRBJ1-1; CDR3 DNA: TGTGCCATCAGTCTCGACCCGGTCGGGGAGAACACTGAAGCTTTCTTT; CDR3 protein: CAISLDPVGENTEAFF
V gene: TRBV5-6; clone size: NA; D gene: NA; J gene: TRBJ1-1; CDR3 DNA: TGTGCCAGCAGCTTGGCGGCAGGGAGGAACACTGAAGCTTTCTTT; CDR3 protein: CASSLAAGRNTEAFF
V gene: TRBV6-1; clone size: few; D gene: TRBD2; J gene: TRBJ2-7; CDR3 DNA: TGTGCCACCAGGACTAGCGGGGGGAATTACGAGCAGTACTTC; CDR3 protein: CATRTSGGNYEQYF
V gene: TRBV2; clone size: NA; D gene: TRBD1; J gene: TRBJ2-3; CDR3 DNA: TGTGCCAGCAGTGAGGACAGGAGAAGTTATACGCAGTATTTT; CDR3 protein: CASSEDRRSYTQYF
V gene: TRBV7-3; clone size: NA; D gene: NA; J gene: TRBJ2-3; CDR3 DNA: TGTGCCAGCAGCTTGAGGGGGGGGGATACGCAGTATTTT; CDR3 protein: CASSLRGGDTQYF
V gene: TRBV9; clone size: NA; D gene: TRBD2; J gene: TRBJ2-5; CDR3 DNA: TGTGCCAGCAGCGTAGCGGCTAGCGGGGGGCCTTCTAAAGAGACCCAGTACTTC; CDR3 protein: CASSVAASGGPSKETQYF
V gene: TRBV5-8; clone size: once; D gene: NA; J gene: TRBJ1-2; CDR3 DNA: TGTGCCAGCAGCCACGCTGTTCCCCTCTATGGCTACACCTTC; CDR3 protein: CASSHAVPLYGYTF
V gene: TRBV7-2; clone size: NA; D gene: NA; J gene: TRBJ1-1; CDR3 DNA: TGTGCCAGCAGCCCGCACAGGGTTATGAACACTGAAGCTTTCTTT; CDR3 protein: CASSPHRVMNTEAFF
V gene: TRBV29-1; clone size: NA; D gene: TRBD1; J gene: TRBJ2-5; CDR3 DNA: TGCAGCGTTGGACAGGGGAAAGAGACCCAGTACTTC; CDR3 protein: CSVGQGKETQYF
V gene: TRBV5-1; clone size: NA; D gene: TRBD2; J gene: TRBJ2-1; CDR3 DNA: TGCGCCAGCAGCGGGACTAGCGGGGGGCCCGGGGAGCAGTTCTTC; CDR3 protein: CASSGTSGGPGEQFF